Sequencing of this T cell receptor (beta chain) was carried out in a study of T cell responses to AZD1222 COVID-19 vaccine. Only in-frame clones appear in the TCRdb table, and some are missing; sequencing was by immunoSEQ multiplex PCR. This table has over 80,000 clones, roughly nine tenths appearing once. Study-wide results and caveats: White British ancestry dominated among donors, who included more females, and clonal diversity was possibly underestimated.

This clone was seen a few times. What it recognizes is unknown. Trimming removed 9 bases from V and 3 bases from J; junction bases left unmatched: 7. Germline CDR1 SGDLS, CDR2 YYNGEE. The CDR3 is 14 amino acids. This TCR came from an adult in good health. Here the sequenced sample was peripheral blood, taken on day 0 of AZD1222 vaccination. The V and J genes are TRBV9 and TRBJ2-2; 8 bases fit TRBD2. The CDR3 loop reads CATKLADDTGELFF. In nucleotides, the CDR3 is TGTGCCACCAAACTAGCGGACGACACCGGGGAGCTGTTTTTT.